This TCR beta chain comes out of a study of blood T cell repertoires in COVID-19. About the research overall: Some COVID-19 samples were acute and others convalescent; all came from the United States, Italy and Spain. In each case, the material was cDNA or gDNA derived from T cells, B-cell-depleted T cells, or PBMCs.

Adults between roughly 18 and 90 years of age took part from about 24 US areas. Grouping used clinical history reported by participants in a survey and questionnaire. This clone was seen a few times. Sequencing used immunoSEQ multiplex PCR; TCRdb keeps in-frame clones, though not all of them. The top ten clones hold 1% to 1.5% of a sample with 150,000 or so clones, over 75% of them seen once. The CDR3 covers 16 residues. V shed 4 bases and J 2 bases; nucleotides not matched to a gene: 7. CDR1 is SGHTS, CDR2 YDEGEE, per germline. Material: PBMCs or T cells enriched from blood (not recorded which). The rearrangement joins TRBV5-8 to TRBJ1-1; 11 bases match TRBD1. The sequence came from a human donor with acute COVID-19. The donor label of this sample is uncertain. The CDR3 DNA reads TGTGCCAGCAGCCCCAAGGACAGGGGGCCCAACACTGAAGCTTTCTTT. It codes for CASSPKDRGPNTEAFF.